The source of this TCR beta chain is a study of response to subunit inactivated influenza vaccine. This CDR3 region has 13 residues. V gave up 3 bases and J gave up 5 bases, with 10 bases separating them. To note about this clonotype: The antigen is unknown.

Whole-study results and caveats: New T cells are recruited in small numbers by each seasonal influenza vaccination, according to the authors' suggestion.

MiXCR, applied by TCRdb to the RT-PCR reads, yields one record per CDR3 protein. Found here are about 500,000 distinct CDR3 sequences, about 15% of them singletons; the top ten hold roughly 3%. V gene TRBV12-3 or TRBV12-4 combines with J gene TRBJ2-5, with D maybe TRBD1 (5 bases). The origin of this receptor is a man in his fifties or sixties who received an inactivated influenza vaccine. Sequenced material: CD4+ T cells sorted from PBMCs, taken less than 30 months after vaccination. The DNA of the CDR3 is TGTGCCAGCAGTTTCACCAGGGTGGAGACCCAGTACTTC. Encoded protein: CASSFTRVETQYF.